The rows below give T cell receptor beta chains drawn from one sample of a study of Ad26.COV2.S vaccination and SARS-CoV-2 variants. Libraries were prepared by immunoSEQ multiplex PCR; TCRdb keeps only in-frame clonotypes and omits some of them. This sample has 300,000 to 400,000 clones, with around 88% found just once. Sequencing was performed on peripheral blood, taken in a trial of Ad26.COV2.S vaccine versus placebo. These receptors were collected from a person between 18 and 60 years old who received the Ad26.COV2.S COVID-19 vaccine or a placebo. Both conserved end residues are part of each CDR3. The D gene is left open where the match is weak. The size entry is marked missing in some rows and otherwise reads once, few, many or a size class.

abundance	j_gene	v_gene	d_gene	CDR3aa	CDR3nt
-	TRBJ2-7	TRBV5-4	-	CASSRSGGGGFYEQYF	TGTGCCAGCAGCCGGTCAGGTGGAGGGGGGTTTTACGAGCAGTACTTC
few	TRBJ2-7	TRBV12-3/TRBV12-4	TRBD1	CASSNPDREPLYF	TGTGCCAGCAGCAACCCTGACAGGGAACCCCTGTACTTC
-	TRBJ1-2	TRBV3-1/TRBV3-2	TRBD1	CASSLQIPGQGRYGYTF	TGTGCCAGCAGCCTCCAGATTCCGGGACAGGGTCGCTATGGCTACACCTTC
-	TRBJ2-7	TRBV28	TRBD2	CASSSSGTYEQYF	TGTGCCAGCAGTTCGAGCGGGACCTACGAGCAGTACTTC
-	TRBJ1-2	TRBV3-1/TRBV3-2	-	CASSFVRSNYGYTF	TGTGCCAGCAGCTTCGTGAGGTCTAACTATGGCTACACCTTC
-	TRBJ2-7	TRBV11-2	TRBD1	CASTHTQGSYEQYF	TGTGCCAGCACCCACACACAGGGGAGCTACGAGCAGTACTTC
-	TRBJ2-2	TRBV28	-	CASSLGYTGELFF	TGTGCCAGCAGTTTGGGCTACACCGGGGAGCTGTTTTTT
-	TRBJ1-2	TRBV10-3	-	CAISEGYYGYTF	TGTGCCATCAGTGAGGGGTACTATGGCTACACCTTC
once	TRBJ2-2	TRBV28	-	CASSSLGGELFF	TGTGCCAGCAGTTCGTTAGGCGGGGAGCTGTTTTTT
-	TRBJ1-5	TRBV2	-	CASSLLLLPQPQHF	TGTGCCAGCAGCCTTCTTCTTTTACCCCAGCCCCAGCATTTT
few	TRBJ2-2	TRBV7-9	TRBD1	CASSFEGAGGYIGTGELFF	TGTGCCAGCAGCTTTGAAGGGGCAGGGGGCTACATTGGCACCGGGGAGCTGTTTTTT
-	TRBJ2-7	TRBV7-8	TRBD2	CASSSGLAGGGIYEQYF	TGTGCCAGCAGCTCGGGACTAGCGGGAGGGGGAATCTACGAGCAGTACTTC
-	TRBJ1-3	TRBV12-3/TRBV12-4	-	CASSLFGNTIYF	TGTGCCAGCAGTTTATTTGGAAACACCATATATTTT
-	TRBJ2-7	TRBV4-1	TRBD2	CASSQAWTSGDLSEIVEYF	TGCGCCAGCAGCCAAGCCTGGACTAGCGGGGACCTTTCAGAAATTGTAGAGTACTTC
few	TRBJ1-2	TRBV9	-	CASSARQPYGYTF	TGTGCCAGCAGCGCCCGACAGCCGTATGGCTACACCTTC
-	TRBJ2-7	TRBV24-1	-	CATGQGIENEQYF	TGTGCCACGGGTCAGGGGATCGAAAACGAGCAGTACTTC
-	TRBJ2-3	TRBV2	TRBD1	CASSSQGENRDTQYF	TGTGCCAGCAGTTCACAGGGGGAGAATAGAGATACGCAGTATTTT
-	TRBJ2-2	TRBV18	-	CASSPIDPSGELFF	TGTGCCAGCTCACCGATCGATCCGTCCGGGGAGCTGTTTTTT
-	TRBJ2-7	TRBV10-3	-	CAISEASYEQYF	TGTGCCATCAGTGAAGCCAGCTACGAGCAGTACTTC
-	TRBJ2-3	TRBV7-2	TRBD1	CASSLGQTLTDTQYF	TGTGCCAGCAGCTTGGGACAGACATTGACAGATACGCAGTATTTT
-	TRBJ1-1	TRBV24-1	-	CATSDWENTEAFF	TGTGCCACCAGTGATTGGGAGAACACTGAAGCTTTCTTT
-	TRBJ1-4	TRBV6-5	-	CASSYGGSNEKLFF	TGTGCCAGCAGTTACGGGGGGTCTAATGAAAAACTGTTTTTT
-	TRBJ2-1	TRBV5-4	-	CASSLFTGEANEQFF	TGTGCCAGCAGCTTGTTTACGGGAGAGGCCAATGAGCAGTTCTTC
-	TRBJ1-4	TRBV4-3	-	CASSQGAHNEKLFF	TGCGCCAGCAGCCAGGGGGCCCATAATGAAAAACTGTTTTTT
-	TRBJ1-1	TRBV28	-	CASSKQEFAAFF	TGTGCCAGCAGTAAACAGGAATTTGCGGCTTTCTTT
once	TRBJ2-1	TRBV28	-	CASSFRSYNEQFF	TGTGCCAGCAGTTTTAGATCGTACAATGAGCAGTTCTTC
few	TRBJ2-1	TRBV2	TRBD2	CASKTSGSENEQFF	TGTGCCAGCAAGACTAGCGGGTCGGAGAATGAGCAGTTCTTC
-	TRBJ2-1	TRBV19	TRBD2	CASSRSGGSNEQFF	TGTGCCAGTAGTCGTAGCGGGGGGTCAAATGAGCAGTTCTTC